Presented here are 22 T cell receptor beta chains from one specimen sequenced in a study of OX40 agonist ivuxolimab in advanced cancers. This table comes from immunoSEQ multiplex PCR, and its TCRdb copy is limited to in-frame clones, with some not included. The sample has almost 50,000 clones; around 84% are singletons. The source material was CD4+ or CD8+ T cells sorted from blood, sampled in a trial of the OX40 agonist ivuxolimab. These receptors originate from an adult with an advanced solid tumor such as melanoma, head and neck, liver or kidney cancer.

The genes are TRBV11-3 and TRBJ2-2; no firm D call. Looked up from germline, CDR1 is SGHNT and CDR2 is YENEEA. The CDR3 totals 12 residues. Trimming removed 7 bases from V and 4 bases from J, with 7 bases in between. The CDR3 region is CASKRGTGELFF. The CDR3 bases are TGTGCCAGCAAAAGAGGCACCGGGGAGCTGTTTTTT.

V usage is TRBV7-2 and J usage is TRBJ2-1, with D possibly being TRBD1 (6 bases). The V and J ends lost 3 bases and 10 bases respectively, with 10 bases between them. Germline CDR1 reads SGHTA; CDR2 reads FQGNSA. The length of the CDR3 is 12 residues. In DNA form, the CDR3 reads TGTGCCAGCAGCTTTGATGGGACAGAGCAGTTCTTC. Its protein product is CASSFDGTEQFF.

The chain links TRBV2 to TRBJ2-5; D unclear. The CDR3 length is 14 residues. Per germline, CDR1 SNHLY and CDR2 FYNNEI. V lost 8 bases to trimming and J lost 5 bases, with 18 bases between them. The CDR3 bases are TGTGCCAGCGGCCGTCGGAGCCTTTTTGAGACCCAGTACTTC. It codes for CASGRRSLFETQYF.

The J gene is TRBJ2-7, the V gene TRBV10-3, with a tentative D call TRBD2 (5 bases). The germline V gene has CDR1 ENHRY and CDR2 SYGVKD. This CDR3 spans 14 amino acids. V dropped 4 bases and J dropped 0 bases, with 10 bases sitting between them. The CDR3: CAISARGSSYEQYF. DNA of the CDR3: TGTGCCATCAGTGCTAGAGGGAGCTCCTACGAGCAGTACTTC.

In DNA, the CDR3 is TGTGCCTGGAGTCCTTCAAGATTGGGACTAGCAGCGACCCAGTACTTC. This translates into CAWSPSRLGLAATQYF. The V call is TRBV30, the J call TRBJ2-5; 9 bases agree with TRBD2. Germline values: CDR1 GTSNPN, CDR2 SVGIG (reference sequence). After removal of 2 bases from V and 7 bases from J, the junction contained 14 bases not matched to a gene. The CDR3 sequence is 16 residues long.

The chain joins TRBV7-6 to TRBJ2-2; 10 positions match TRBD1. Germline CDR1 and CDR2: SGHVS and FNYEAQ. This CDR3 is 15 amino acids long. V gave up 5 bases and J gave up 3 bases; unmatched junction bases: 3. CDR3 sequence reads: CASSGGQGHTGELFF. The CDR3 nucleotides are TGTGCCAGCAGCGGGGGACAGGGGCACACCGGGGAGCTGTTTTTT.

V gene TRBV4-2 combines with J gene TRBJ1-1; possible D gene TRBD1, 5 bases. The ends were cut back, 0 bases at V and 13 bases at J, with 30 bases in the middle. Germline CDR1 is LGHNA and CDR2 is YNFKEQ. This CDR3 contains 18 residues. The DNA of the CDR3 is TGTGCCAGCAGCCAAGAATGGAATAGGGATAGGGCAGGGCCCCTAGGTTTCTTT. It translates to CASSQEWNRDRAGPLGFF.

The chain couples TRBV2 to TRBJ2-1, with TRBD2 matching 7 bases. The CDR3 consists of 15 residues. Germline V gene data show CDR1 as SNHLY and CDR2 as FYNNEI. After removal of 4 bases from V and 9 bases from J, the junction contained 12 bases not matched to a gene. The CDR3 sequence is CASSGGLAEGSEQFF. CDR3 in DNA: TGTGCCAGCAGTGGAGGGCTAGCGGAGGGTAGTGAGCAGTTCTTC.

The CDR3 region is CASSYRDPGRYEQYF. CDR3 DNA: TGTGCCAGCAGTTACCGAGATCCGGGTCGCTACGAGCAGTACTTC. The V gene is TRBV6-5, the J gene TRBJ2-7; D is unclear. The germline gives CDR1 MNHEY, CDR2 SVGAGI. V was trimmed by 2 bases and J by 3 bases, leaving 14 bases between them. This CDR3 has 15 residues.

The V gene is TRBV27, the J gene TRBJ1-2; no clear D. The germline V gene has CDR1 MNHEY and CDR2 SMNVEV (reference sequence). The CDR3 length is 16 residues. Trimming took off 5 bases at V and 4 bases at J, with 20 bases between the two ends. The CDR3 DNA sequence: TGTGCCAGCAGTCCCCCGACCAGGCAGAAACCCTATGGCTACACCTTC. Amino acids: CASSPPTRQKPYGYTF.

V is TRBV19 and J is TRBJ2-5; 9 bases map to TRBD1. The germline gives CDR1 LNHDA, CDR2 SQIVND (reference sequence). This CDR3 comprises 15 residues. The V segment lost 9 bases and the J segment 0 bases; nucleotides outside the gene matches: 8. The CDR3 protein is CASSQGAGYQETQYF. The CDR3 DNA sequence: TGTGCCAGCTCACAGGGGGCAGGGTACCAAGAGACCCAGTACTTC.

This chain connects TRBV5-1 to TRBJ2-1; D remains ambiguous. There are 14 residues in the CDR3. V dropped 0 bases and J dropped 0 bases, with 4 bases sitting between them. Germline V gene lookup returns CDR1 SGHRS and CDR2 YFSETQ. CDR3 residues: CASSLEDSYNEQFF. DNA of the CDR3: TGCGCCAGCAGCTTGGAGGACTCCTACAATGAGCAGTTCTTC.

The rearrangement joins TRBV7-2 to TRBJ2-7; possibly TRBD2 for D (5 bases). With 2 bases removed from V and 2 bases from J, the gap between germline ends came to 16 bases. The CDR3 length is 16 residues. Germline V CDR1 and CDR2: SGHTA, FQGNSA. The CDR3 bases are TGTGCCAGCAGCTTAATTTCGGCGGGTCTGCCCTACGAGCAGTACTTC. Protein product: CASSLISAGLPYEQYF.

The genes are TRBV11-2 and TRBJ2-1; TRBD1 matches at 11 bases. The CDR3 covers 14 residues. Germline trimming cut 5 bases from V and 9 bases from J; bases unmatched to any gene: 6. Germline CDR1 SGHAT, CDR2 FQNNGV. CDR3 region: CASSVGQGGGEQFF. CDR3 nucleotide sequence: TGTGCCAGCAGCGTGGGACAGGGGGGAGGTGAGCAGTTCTTC.

This chain joins TRBV5-8 and TRBJ2-3; 7 bases line up with TRBD1. CDR3 length: 15 amino acids. V lost 1 base, J lost 0 bases, and 2 bases stayed unmatched. The germline V gene encodes CDR1 SGHTS and CDR2 YDEGEE. CDR3 region: CASSLWDSSTDTQYF. The CDR3 DNA sequence: TGTGCCAGCAGCTTGTGGGACAGTAGCACAGATACGCAGTATTTT.

The chain employs TRBV5-6 and TRBJ2-5, with D tentatively TRBD2 (8 bases). The CDR3 totals 16 residues. Deletions cut 3 bases from V and 5 bases from J, with 20 bases between. The germline gives CDR1 SGHDT, CDR2 YYEEEE. The CDR3 sequence is CASSWGTAGVHETQYF. In nucleotides, the CDR3 is TGTGCCAGCAGCTGGGGGACAGCGGGAGTGCATGAGACCCAGTACTTC.

The chain employs TRBV2 and TRBJ2-7; D may correspond to TRBD1 or TRBD2 (7 bases each). There are 13 residues in the CDR3. Trimming cost V 10 bases and J 4 bases, with 17 bases left between them. Germline CDR1 reads SNHLY; CDR2 reads FYNNEI. The CDR3 sequence: CATAQGEGYEQYF. DNA of the CDR3: TGTGCCACCGCGCAGGGGGAGGGATACGAGCAGTACTTC.

V usage is TRBV7-8 and J usage is TRBJ2-5, with TRBD2 as a possible D gene (5 bases). Between the trimmed V and J ends, which lost 4 bases and 5 bases, there was a span of 14 bases. The CDR3 runs 14 residues. Looked up from germline, CDR1 is SGHVS and CDR2 is FQNEAQ. This CDR3 reads CASSSRGGVETQYF. The CDR3 bases are TGTGCCAGCAGCTCCCGTGGAGGAGTGGAGACCCAGTACTTC.

This sequence joins TRBV6-1 and TRBJ1-4; TRBD1 aligns across 8 bases. V lost 2 bases to trimming and J lost 5 bases; unmatched junction nucleotides: 4. This CDR3 region has 15 residues. Germline V gives CDR1 MNHNS, CDR2 SASEGT. CDR3 sequence: CASSERTGSNEKLFF. The CDR3 DNA reads as TGTGCCAGCAGTGAAAGGACAGGGTCAAATGAAAAACTGTTTTTT.

The chain recombines TRBV7-2 with TRBJ2-4, with TRBD1 identical over 10 bases. The CDR3 is 16 residues long. Germline V gene data show CDR1 as SGHTA and CDR2 as FQGNSA. With V trimmed by 5 bases and J by 8 bases, 12 bases remained unmatched. The CDR3 DNA reads as TGTGCCAGCAGCGCGACAGGGGGCGCGGAAATGGACATTCAGTACTTC. It translates to CASSATGGAEMDIQYF.

The gene calls are TRBV5-6 and TRBJ1-5; the D is unclear. CDR1 and CDR2 (germline): SGHDT, YYEEEE. This CDR3 comprises 12 residues. V was pared by 1 base and J by 4 bases, with 3 bases between. This chain's CDR3 is CASSLRNQPQHF. The CDR3 coding sequence is TGTGCCAGCAGCTTGAGAAATCAGCCCCAGCATTTT.

This chain links TRBV5-1 with TRBJ2-3; 8 positions match TRBD2. From germline, CDR1 is SGHRS and CDR2 YFSETQ. V was clipped by 1 base and J by 5 bases; unmatched bases: 12. The CDR3 is 17 residues long. The CDR3 sequence is CASSLRASGQGGDTQYF. In DNA, the CDR3 is TGCGCCAGCAGCTTGCGGGCTAGCGGGCAAGGTGGAGATACGCAGTATTTT. Full variable domain (rest looked up from reference TRBV5-1 and TRBJ2-3): KAGVTQTPRYLIKTRGQQVTLSCSPISGHRSVSWYQQTPGQGLQFLFEYFSETQRNKGNFPGRFSGRQFSNSRSEMNVSTLELGDSALYLCASSLRASGQGGDTQYFGPGTRLTVL.